This T cell receptor (beta chain) was identified in a study of blood T cell repertoires in COVID-19. TCRdb's table, derived via immunoSEQ multiplex PCR, lists solely in-frame clones and lacks some. The sample records around 300,000 clones, roughly nine tenths being singletons. Germline-derived CDR1 and CDR2 are LGHNA and YSLEER. V was clipped by 0 bases and J by 2 bases; unmatched bases: 13. CDR3 length: 20 residues. The clonotype originates from a woman between 18 and 30 years old who had recovered from COVID-19. The source material was PBMCs or T cells enriched from blood (not recorded which). This chain connects TRBV4-3 to TRBJ2-3; 11 bases fit TRBD2. CDR3 in DNA: TGCGCCAGCAGCCAAGAAGACACCCCTCTAGCGGGGGGCACCACAGATACGCAGTATTTT. Translating it yields CASSQEDTPLAGGTTDTQYF.